Shown below are 26 T cell receptor beta chains from a single sample sequenced in a study of shared clonotypes between healthy human individuals. Here immunoSEQ multiplex PCR was the method, and the copy in TCRdb shows in-frame clones only, minus some. The table records around 980,000 clones, around 78% of them present only once. The sample was memory CD4+ T cells from PBMCs. Sample subset: CD45RA-negative fraction. These receptors all stem from a man in his late teens or twenties in good health. Some clones in this sample may be carry-over from other donors' samples.

The chain carries TRBV5-1 and TRBJ2-5; 7 nucleotides line up with TRBD1. After removal of 3 bases from V and 1 base from J, the junction contained 6 bases not matched to a gene. This CDR3 is built from 15 residues. The germline V gene has CDR1 SGHRS and CDR2 YFSETQ. In DNA, the CDR3 is TGCGCCAGCAGCTCGCCGACAGGGCTCCAAGAGACCCAGTACTTC. Amino acid sequence: CASSSPTGLQETQYF.

This clone appeared a few times. The chain carries TRBV6-6 and TRBJ2-1, with D possibly being TRBD1 (5 bases). The CDR3 totals 14 residues. Germline loops: CDR1 MNHNY, CDR2 SVGAGI (reference sequence). The V end was cut by 5 bases, the J end by 1 base, with 9 bases between. The chain's CDR3 is CASSPTASYNEQFF. The CDR3, as DNA: TGTGCCAGCAGTCCGACAGCTTCCTACAATGAGCAGTTCTTC.

V and J are TRBV27 and TRBJ2-1; TRBD2 agrees at 10 bases. The junction had 7 bases not matched to a gene; V was cut back by 3 bases and J by 8 bases. Germline V gene sequence: CDR1 MNHEY, CDR2 SMNVEV (reference sequence). This CDR3 is 15 amino acids long. Here the CDR3 reads CASSFWLAGAHEQFF. The CDR3 coding sequence is TGTGCCAGCAGTTTCTGGCTAGCGGGAGCCCATGAGCAGTTCTTC.

The V and J genes are TRBV29-1 and TRBJ2-3; no reliable D call. In germline, CDR1 is SQVTM, CDR2 ANQGSEA. V was cut by 4 bases and J by 2 bases, with 10 bases left in between. The CDR3 is 13 amino acids. CDR3 DNA sequence: TGCAGCGTTGTAGGTCAGCACACAGATACGCAGTATTTT. This gives the protein CSVVGQHTDTQYF.

The V call is TRBV28, the J call TRBJ1-5; D may be TRBD1 (5 bases). The CDR3 runs 16 residues. From germline, CDR1 is MDHEN and CDR2 SYDVKM. V lost 8 bases and J 11 bases, leaving 28 bases between the germline ends. The CDR3 DNA reads as TGTGCCAGCGGGAGTGTCAGTGTCCCGATCCGGGGGGCCCAGCATTTT. As protein: CASGSVSVPIRGAQHF.

This clone was picked up a small number of times. The genes are TRBV2 and TRBJ2-7; 10 positions match TRBD1. V lost 5 bases, J lost 3 bases, and 4 bases stayed unmatched. The CDR3 totals 14 residues. The V gene's germline CDR1 is SNHLY and CDR2 FYNNEI. CDR3 in amino acids: CASSSGTGVYEQYF. In DNA form, the CDR3 reads TGTGCCAGCAGTTCCGGGACAGGGGTCTACGAGCAGTACTTC.

In regard to this clone: Since a much larger clone is just one base distant, this may be a read error. This chain uses TRBV5-1 with TRBJ2-3; 9 bases are a match to TRBD1. The CDR3 totals 14 residues. CDR1 and CDR2 from the germline V gene are SGHRS and YFSETQ. Unmatched junction bases numbered 2, after V lost 4 bases and J lost 2 bases. The CDR3 is CASSGTGNTDTQYF. CDR3 nucleotides: TGCGCCAGCAGCGGGACAGGGAACACAGATACGCAGTATTTT.

This clone was counted a single time. The chain links TRBV4-1 to TRBJ1-5; D unclear. The V end was cut by 0 bases, the J end by 0 bases, with 12 bases between. Germline CDR1 and CDR2: MGHRA and YSYEKL. The CDR3 has 17 residues. This CDR3 is CASSQDPGIYSNQPQHF. CDR3 nucleotides: TGCGCCAGCAGCCAAGATCCCGGGATCTATAGCAATCAGCCCCAGCATTTT.

About this clone itself: Other nucleotide sequences in the sample specify the same CDR3. The genes are TRBV5-5 and TRBJ1-5; a possible D gene is TRBD1 (5 bases). Germline V gives CDR1 SGHKS, CDR2 YYEKEE (reference sequence). This CDR3 contains 14 residues. The ends were cut back, 0 bases at V and 4 bases at J, with 8 bases in the middle. The CDR3 DNA reads as TGTGCCAGCAGCTTGGTGGGGGGGAATCAGCCCCAGCATTTT. This encodes CASSLVGGNQPQHF.

The chain combines TRBV7-9 with TRBJ2-7, with D tentatively TRBD2 (6 bases). The CDR3 length is 14 residues. V lost 5 bases and J lost 2, with 13 bases in between. CDR1 is SEHNR, CDR2 FQNEAQ, per germline (reference sequence). The CDR3 nucleotides read TGTGCCAGCAGCCCCGGGGGTTCCACCTACGAGCAGTACTTC. As protein: CASSPGGSTYEQYF.

The gene calls are TRBV7-3 and TRBJ2-2; 7 bases map to TRBD2. Trimming cost V 6 bases and J 0 bases; bases outside gene matches: 1. Per the germline V gene, CDR1 is SGHTA and CDR2 is FQGTGA. CDR3 length: 14 amino acids. The CDR3 reads CASSRGANTGELFF. DNA for the CDR3: TGTGCCAGCAGTCGGGGGGCGAACACCGGGGAGCTGTTTTTT.

The chain is built from TRBV4-1 and TRBJ2-3; D gene uncertain. V was clipped by 2 bases and J by 1 base, with 10 bases between them. Germline CDR1 is MGHRA and CDR2 is YSYEKL. The CDR3 runs 15 residues. Here the CDR3 DNA reads TGCGCCAGCAGCCAACAAACCAAGCGCACAGATACGCAGTATTTT. As protein: CASSQQTKRTDTQYF.

The V and J genes are TRBV28 and TRBJ1-2; D is unclear. Germline V CDR1 and CDR2: MDHEN, SYDVKM. Trimming shortened V by 3 bases and J by 6 bases, and 14 bases separated the two germline ends. The CDR3 loop spans 14 amino acids. CDR3 loop: CASSFSTDQNGYTF. CDR3 DNA: TGTGCCAGCAGTTTTTCTACCGACCAGAATGGCTACACCTTC.

This chain uses TRBV28 with TRBJ2-3; weak D call: TRBD2 (6 bases). The length of the CDR3 is 15 residues. Germline V gene data show CDR1 as MDHEN and CDR2 as SYDVKM. V was trimmed by 1 base and J by 2 bases, leaving 10 bases between them. CDR3: CASSLLGRPTDTQYF. As DNA, the CDR3 is TGTGCCAGCAGTTTATTGGGGAGGCCCACAGATACGCAGTATTTT.

Of note for this clone: Within the sample, other DNA sequences also encode this same CDR3. The chain combines TRBV29-1 with TRBJ2-3; TRBD1 matches 8 bases. The germline CDR1 and CDR2 sequences are SQVTM and ANQGSEA. This CDR3 is built from 14 residues. The V and J ends lost 6 bases and 0 bases, in that order; junction bases with no gene match: 5. Written as DNA, the CDR3 is TGCAGCGTCGGGGACAGGTTAAGCACAGATACGCAGTATTTT. Translation: CSVGDRLSTDTQYF.

This chain links TRBV5-4 with TRBJ1-4; tentative D call: TRBD1 (5 bases). CDR1 and CDR2 from the germline V gene are SGHNT and YYREEE (reference sequence). Trimming left V 1 base short and J 8 bases short, with 12 bases between. The CDR3 is 14 amino acids. The CDR3 sequence: CASSLSGSREKLFF. CDR3 DNA sequence: TGTGCCAGCAGCTTGTCAGGGTCCAGGGAAAAACTGTTTTTT.

The rearrangement links TRBV10-3 to TRBJ2-3, with 8 bases aligning to TRBD1. This CDR3 is 16 amino acids long. Germline V gene sequence: CDR1 ENHRY, CDR2 SYGVKD. V lost 4 bases to trimming and J lost 1 base; unmatched junction nucleotides: 7. The CDR3 loop reads CAISALPGQGTDTQYF. For the CDR3, the DNA is TGTGCCATCAGTGCCCTCCCGGGACAGGGCACAGATACGCAGTATTTT.

This clone was observed once. The chain uses TRBV5-6 and TRBJ1-1; 12 bases line up with TRBD1. From germline, CDR1 is SGHDT and CDR2 YYEEEE. J lost 10 bases, V lost 3 bases, and 7 bases had no gene match. The length of the CDR3 is 14 residues. The CDR3 loop is CASSSTGTGGVAFF. For the CDR3, the DNA is TGTGCCAGCAGCTCGACGGGGACAGGGGGCGTAGCTTTCTTT. The full variable domain, completed using reference TRBV5-6 and TRBJ1-1, is DAGVTQSPTHLIKTRGQQVTLRCSPKSGHDTVSWYQQALGQGPQFIFQYYEEEERQRGNFPDRFSGHQFPNYSSELNVNALLLGDSALYLCASSSTGTGGVAFFGQGTRLTVV.

The sample holds one count of this clone. This chain uses TRBV7-2 with TRBJ2-3; D is perhaps TRBD2 (6 bases). The germline CDR1 and CDR2 sequences are SGHTA and FQGNSA. This CDR3 comprises 16 residues. V was clipped by 5 bases and J by 2 bases, with 17 bases between them. CDR3 DNA: TGTGCCAGCAGCCCACGGAGGGACTCGTACACAGATACGCAGTATTTT. Translated, it gives CASSPRRDSYTDTQYF.

The rearrangement joins TRBV5-6 to TRBJ1-2; D remains unclear. This CDR3 region has 13 residues. Germline V CDR1 and CDR2: SGHDT, YYEEEE. Trimming removed 0 bases at V and 5 bases at J, with 8 bases between. The CDR3 loop is CASSLGQDYGYTF. The DNA of the CDR3 is TGTGCCAGCAGCTTGGGGCAAGATTATGGCTACACCTTC.

J is TRBJ2-3 and V is TRBV5-1; 13 nucleotides match TRBD2. Germline V gene sequence: CDR1 SGHRS, CDR2 YFSETQ. This CDR3 is 14 amino acids long. The V and J ends lost 7 bases and 4 bases, in that order; junction bases with no gene match: 3. The CDR3 nucleotides read TGCGCCAGCTGGACTAGCGGGAGCTCAGATACGCAGTATTTT. Translated: CASWTSGSSDTQYF.

The V gene is TRBV7-3, the J gene TRBJ2-2, with 7 bases identical to TRBD1. Per germline, CDR1 SGHTA and CDR2 FQGTGA. The CDR3 consists of 15 residues. Losses at the gene ends were 2 bases for V and 3 bases for J; bases not matched to a gene: 3. Here the CDR3 reads CASSLDRAYTGELFF. The CDR3 DNA reads as TGTGCCAGCAGCTTAGACAGGGCGTACACCGGGGAGCTGTTTTTT.

This clone was seen more than once but under ten times. The rearrangement uses TRBV5-1 and TRBJ1-5, with 8 bases matching TRBD1. There are 14 residues in the CDR3. Germline V gene data show CDR1 as SGHRS and CDR2 as YFSETQ. Trimming took 3 bases from V and 7 from J; bases not matched to a gene: 6. CDR3 protein: CASSWTGIDQPQHF. As DNA, the CDR3 is TGCGCCAGCAGCTGGACAGGGATCGACCAGCCCCAGCATTTT.

Concerning this clone itself: The sample holds other DNA sequences that translate to the same CDR3. The genes are TRBV2 and TRBJ1-5, with D possibly being TRBD1 (5 bases). Trimming removed 6 bases at V and 1 base at J, with 7 bases between. The germline CDR1 and CDR2 sequences are SNHLY and FYNNEI. There are 13 residues in the CDR3. CDR3 amino acids: CASRGGSNQPQHF. CDR3 DNA sequence: TGTGCCAGCAGGGGGGGAAGCAATCAGCCCCAGCATTTT.

The rearrangement joins TRBV9 to TRBJ2-7; no definite D call. Germline-derived CDR1 and CDR2 are SGDLS and YYNGEE. The CDR3 covers 16 residues. V lost 4 bases, J lost 3 bases, and 20 bases lay in between. The CDR3 DNA is TGTGCCAGCAGCCCCGGGCCTCTCGGGTCGGGCTACGAGCAGTACTTC. Translated: CASSPGPLGSGYEQYF.

Of note for this clone: Other DNA sequences within the sample encode an identical CDR3. The chain links TRBV5-1 to TRBJ2-3; tentatively, D is TRBD1 (7 bases). Trimming took off 6 bases at V and 3 bases at J, with 14 bases between the two ends. Germline assignment: CDR1 SGHRS and CDR2 YFSETQ. The CDR3 consists of 14 residues. The DNA for the CDR3 is TGCGCCAGCACTTCAGGGGGGTCGACAGATACGCAGTATTTT. Its protein product is CASTSGGSTDTQYF.